This entry concerns a single T cell receptor (beta chain). Primers included in the PCR were 60 Vbeta and 13 Jbeta primers. Produced via immunoSEQ multiplex PCR; TCRdb's table is partial and in-frame only. The sample lists some 200,000 clones, approximately 79% occurring once. V shed 1 base, J shed 2 bases, and the junction held 7 bases outside the gene matches. The CDR3 runs to 17 residues. The germline gives CDR1 SEHNR, CDR2 FQNEAQ (reference sequence). These data originate in a study of cytomegalovirus exposure and HLA in healthy donors. The sequenced material came from PBMCs. The chain couples TRBV7-9 to TRBJ1-1; 10 nucleotides align to TRBD1. The clonotype originates from a man aged 40-55 years in good health and CMV-seropositive. CDR3 nucleotide sequence: TGTGCCAGCAGCTTAGTTGCTCGACAGGGGGCTAACACTGAAGCTTTCTTT. Its protein is CASSLVARQGANTEAFF.